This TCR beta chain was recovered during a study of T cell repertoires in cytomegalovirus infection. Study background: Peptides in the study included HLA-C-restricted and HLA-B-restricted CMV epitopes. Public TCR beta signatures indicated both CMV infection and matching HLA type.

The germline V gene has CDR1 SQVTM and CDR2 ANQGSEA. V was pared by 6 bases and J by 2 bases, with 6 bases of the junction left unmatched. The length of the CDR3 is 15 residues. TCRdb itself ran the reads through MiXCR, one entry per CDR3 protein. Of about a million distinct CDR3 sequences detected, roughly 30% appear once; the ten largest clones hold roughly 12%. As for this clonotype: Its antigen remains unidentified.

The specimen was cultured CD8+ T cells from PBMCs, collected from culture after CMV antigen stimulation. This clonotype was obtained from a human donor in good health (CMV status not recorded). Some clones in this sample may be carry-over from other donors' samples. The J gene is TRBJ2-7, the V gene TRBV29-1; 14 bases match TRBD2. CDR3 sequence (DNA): TGCAGCGTAGACCTGGGACTAGCGGGAGCCTACGAGCAGTACTTC. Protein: CSVDLGLAGAYEQYF.